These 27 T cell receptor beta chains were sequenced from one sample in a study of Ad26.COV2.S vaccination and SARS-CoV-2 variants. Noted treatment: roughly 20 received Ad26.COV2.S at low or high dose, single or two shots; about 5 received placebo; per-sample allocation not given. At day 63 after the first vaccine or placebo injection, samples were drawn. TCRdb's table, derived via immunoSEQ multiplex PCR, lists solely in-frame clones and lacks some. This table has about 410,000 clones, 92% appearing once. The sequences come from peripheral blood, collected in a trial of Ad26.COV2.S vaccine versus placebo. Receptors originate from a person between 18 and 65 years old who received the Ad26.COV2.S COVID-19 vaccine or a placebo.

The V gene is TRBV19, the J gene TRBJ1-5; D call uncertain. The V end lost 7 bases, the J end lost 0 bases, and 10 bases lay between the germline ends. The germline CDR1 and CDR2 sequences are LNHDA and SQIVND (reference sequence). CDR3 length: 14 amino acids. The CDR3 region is CASNLWVSNQPQHF. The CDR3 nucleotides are TGTGCCAGTAATTTGTGGGTTAGCAATCAGCCCCAGCATTTT.

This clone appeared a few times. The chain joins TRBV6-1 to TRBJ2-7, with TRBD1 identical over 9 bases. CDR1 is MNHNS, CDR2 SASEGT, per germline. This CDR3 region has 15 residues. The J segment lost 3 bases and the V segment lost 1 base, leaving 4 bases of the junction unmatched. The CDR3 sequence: CASSEGTGAFYEQYF. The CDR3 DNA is TGTGCCAGCAGTGAAGGGACAGGGGCTTTCTACGAGCAGTACTTC.

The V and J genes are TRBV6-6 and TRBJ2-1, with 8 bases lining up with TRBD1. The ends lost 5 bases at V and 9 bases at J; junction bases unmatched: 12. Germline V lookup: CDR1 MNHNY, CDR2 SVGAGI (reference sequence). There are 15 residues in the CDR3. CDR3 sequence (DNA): TGTGCCAGCAGTCGAGAAATCCAGGGGGCGTTTGAGCAGTTCTTC. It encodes CASSREIQGAFEQFF.

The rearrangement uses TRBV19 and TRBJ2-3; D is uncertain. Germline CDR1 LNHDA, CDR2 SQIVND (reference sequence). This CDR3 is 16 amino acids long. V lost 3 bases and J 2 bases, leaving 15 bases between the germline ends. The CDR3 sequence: CASSMGPLSFTDTQYF. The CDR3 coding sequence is TGTGCCAGTAGTATGGGCCCCCTTAGCTTCACAGATACGCAGTATTTT.

CDR3 region: CASNPTLEAGWAKNIQYF. CDR3 DNA sequence: TGTGCCAGCAACCCGACGTTAGAGGCTGGATGGGCCAAAAACATTCAGTACTTC. This chain joins TRBV21-1 and TRBJ2-4; TRBD2, as called in the table, went unchecked against the DNA. TRBV21-1 has pseudogene status. This CDR3 spans 18 amino acids.

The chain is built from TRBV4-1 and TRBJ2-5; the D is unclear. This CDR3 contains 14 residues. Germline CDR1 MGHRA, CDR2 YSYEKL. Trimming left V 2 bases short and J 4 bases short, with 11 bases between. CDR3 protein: CASSQLALTETQYF. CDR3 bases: TGCGCCAGCAGCCAATTGGCCCTCACAGAGACCCAGTACTTC.

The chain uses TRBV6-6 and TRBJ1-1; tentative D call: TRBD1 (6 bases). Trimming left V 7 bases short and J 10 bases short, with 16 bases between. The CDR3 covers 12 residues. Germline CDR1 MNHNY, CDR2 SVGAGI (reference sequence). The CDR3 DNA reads TGTGCCAGCACCCACGGGGGCGCTCGAGCTTTCTTT. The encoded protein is CASTHGGARAFF.

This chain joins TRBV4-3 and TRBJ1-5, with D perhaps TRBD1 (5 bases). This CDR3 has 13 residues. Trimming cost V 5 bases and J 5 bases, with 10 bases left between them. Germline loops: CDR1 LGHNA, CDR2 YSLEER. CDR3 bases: TGCGCCAGCAGCATGGGGGGGGATCAGCCCCAGCATTTT. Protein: CASSMGGDQPQHF.

The DNA of the CDR3 is TGTGCCAGCAGGCAATCGGGAGGAAGGCGCGATGAGCAGTTCTTC. Its translation: CASRQSGGRRDEQFF. The J gene is TRBJ2-1, the V gene TRBV7-2; 7 positions match TRBD2. Germline CDR1 SGHTA, CDR2 FQGNSA. V trimming: 6 bases; J trimming: 8 bases; junction bases outside the gene matches: 13. The CDR3 loop spans 15 amino acids.

The CDR3 DNA follows: TGCGCCAGCAGCGGGACGGCCTACCATTCACCCCTCCACTTT. It encodes CASSGTAYHSPLHF. The chain has TRBV4-3 and TRBJ1-6; the D gene is possibly TRBD1 (5 bases). With 5 bases removed from V and 8 bases from J, the gap between germline ends came to 13 bases. This CDR3 has 14 residues. Germline lookup yields CDR1 LGHNA and CDR2 YSLEER.

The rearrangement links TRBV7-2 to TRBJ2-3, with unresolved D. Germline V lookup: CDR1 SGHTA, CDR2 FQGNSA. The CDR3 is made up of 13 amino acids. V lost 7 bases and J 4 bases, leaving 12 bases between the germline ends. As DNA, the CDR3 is TGTGCCAGCAAGATCTGGGGTTCAGATACGCAGTATTTT. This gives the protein CASKIWGSDTQYF. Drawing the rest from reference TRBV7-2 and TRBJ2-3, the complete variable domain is GAGVSQSPSNKVTEKGKDVELRCDPISGHTALYWYRQSLGQGLEFLIYFQGNSAPDKSGLPSDRFSAERTGGSVSTLTIQRTQQEDSAVYLCASKIWGSDTQYFGPGTRLTVL.

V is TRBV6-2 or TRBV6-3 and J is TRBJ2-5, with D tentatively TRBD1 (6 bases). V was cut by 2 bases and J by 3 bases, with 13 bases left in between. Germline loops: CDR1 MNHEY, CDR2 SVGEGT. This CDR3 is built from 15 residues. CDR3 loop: CASSYPNPGEETQYF. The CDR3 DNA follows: TGTGCCAGCAGTTACCCCAATCCAGGGGAAGAGACCCAGTACTTC.

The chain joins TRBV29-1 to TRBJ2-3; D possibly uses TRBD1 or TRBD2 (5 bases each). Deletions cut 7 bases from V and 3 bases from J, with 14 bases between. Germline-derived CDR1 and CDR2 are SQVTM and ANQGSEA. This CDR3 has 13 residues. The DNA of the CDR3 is TGCAGCGGTTGGGACGGCGCGACAGATACGCAGTATTTT. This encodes CSGWDGATDTQYF.

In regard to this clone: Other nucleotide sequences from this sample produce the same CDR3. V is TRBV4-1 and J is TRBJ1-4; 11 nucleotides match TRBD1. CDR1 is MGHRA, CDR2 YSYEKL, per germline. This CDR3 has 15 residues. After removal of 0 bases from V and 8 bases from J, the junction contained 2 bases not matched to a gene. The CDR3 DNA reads TGCGCCAGCAGCCAAGAGGGGACAGGGGGAGAAAAACTGTTTTTT. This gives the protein CASSQEGTGGEKLFF.

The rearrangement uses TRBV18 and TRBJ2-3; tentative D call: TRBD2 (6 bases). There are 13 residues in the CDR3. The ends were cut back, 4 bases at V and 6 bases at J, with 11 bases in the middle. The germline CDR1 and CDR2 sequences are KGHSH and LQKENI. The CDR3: CASSREGRDTQYF. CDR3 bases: TGTGCCAGCTCACGCGAGGGGAGGGATACGCAGTATTTT.

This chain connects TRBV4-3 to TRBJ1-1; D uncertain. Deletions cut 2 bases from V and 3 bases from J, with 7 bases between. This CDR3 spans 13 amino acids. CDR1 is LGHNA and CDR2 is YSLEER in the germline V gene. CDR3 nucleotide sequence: TGCGCCAGCAGCCAAACCCGGTACACTGAAGCTTTCTTT. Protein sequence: CASSQTRYTEAFF.

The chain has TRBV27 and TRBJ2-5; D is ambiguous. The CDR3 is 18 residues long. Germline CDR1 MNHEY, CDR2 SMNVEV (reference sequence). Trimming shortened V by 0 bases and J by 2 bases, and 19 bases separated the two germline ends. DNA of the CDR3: TGTGCCAGCAGTTTATCGTACCCCTATATGGGATCGCAAGAGACCCAGTACTTC. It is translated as CASSLSYPYMGSQETQYF.

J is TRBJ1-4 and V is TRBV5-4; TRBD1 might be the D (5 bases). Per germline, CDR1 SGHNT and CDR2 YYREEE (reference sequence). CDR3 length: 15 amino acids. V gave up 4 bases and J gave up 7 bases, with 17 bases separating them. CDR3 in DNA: TGTGCCAGCAGCCATATTGACCAGGGTGTTGAAAAACTGTTTTTT. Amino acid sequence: CASSHIDQGVEKLFF.

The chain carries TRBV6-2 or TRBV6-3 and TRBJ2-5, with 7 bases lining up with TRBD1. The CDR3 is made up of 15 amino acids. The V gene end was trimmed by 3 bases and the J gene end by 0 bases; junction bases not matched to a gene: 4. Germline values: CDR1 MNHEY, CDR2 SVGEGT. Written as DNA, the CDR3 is TGTGCCAGCAGTTATAGGACAGGACACCAAGAGACCCAGTACTTC. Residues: CASSYRTGHQETQYF.

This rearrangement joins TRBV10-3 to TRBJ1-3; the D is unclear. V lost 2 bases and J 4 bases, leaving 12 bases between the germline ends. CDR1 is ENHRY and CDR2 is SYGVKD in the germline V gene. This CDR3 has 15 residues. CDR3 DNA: TGTGCCATCAGTGAGAGCAGGCCAGACGGAAACACCATATATTTT. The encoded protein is CAISESRPDGNTIYF.

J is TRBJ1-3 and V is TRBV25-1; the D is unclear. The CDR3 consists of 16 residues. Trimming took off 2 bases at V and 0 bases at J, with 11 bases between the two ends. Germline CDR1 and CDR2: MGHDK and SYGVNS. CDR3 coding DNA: TGTGCCAGCAGTGAAGGGCGGATGAGCTCTGGAAACACCATATATTTT. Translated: CASSEGRMSSGNTIYF.

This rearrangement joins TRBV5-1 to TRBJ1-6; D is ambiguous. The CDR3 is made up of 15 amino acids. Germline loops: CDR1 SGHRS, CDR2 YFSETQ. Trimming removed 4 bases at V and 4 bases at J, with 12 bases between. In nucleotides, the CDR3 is TGCGCCAGCAGCCCGGAGACCTCGTATAATTCACCCCTCCACTTT. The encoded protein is CASSPETSYNSPLHF.

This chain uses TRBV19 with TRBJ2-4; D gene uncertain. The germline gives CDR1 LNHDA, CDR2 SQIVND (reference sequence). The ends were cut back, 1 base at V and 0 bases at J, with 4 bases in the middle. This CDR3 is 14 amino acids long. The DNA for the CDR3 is TGTGCCAGTAGTATAGGGACAGCCAAAAACATTCAGTACTTC. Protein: CASSIGTAKNIQYF.

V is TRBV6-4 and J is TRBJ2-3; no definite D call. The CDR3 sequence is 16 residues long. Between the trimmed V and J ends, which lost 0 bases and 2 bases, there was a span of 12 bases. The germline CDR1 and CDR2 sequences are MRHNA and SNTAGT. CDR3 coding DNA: TGTGCCAGCAGTGACTCTCTGGGAATCGACACAGATACGCAGTATTTT. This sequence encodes CASSDSLGIDTDTQYF.

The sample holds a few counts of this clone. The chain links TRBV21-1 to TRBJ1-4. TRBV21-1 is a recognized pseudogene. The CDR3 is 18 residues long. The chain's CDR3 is CASSPPSWDPSTNEKLFF. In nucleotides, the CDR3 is TGTGCCAGCAGCCCCCCGAGTTGGGATCCTTCAACTAATGAAAAACTGTTTTTT.

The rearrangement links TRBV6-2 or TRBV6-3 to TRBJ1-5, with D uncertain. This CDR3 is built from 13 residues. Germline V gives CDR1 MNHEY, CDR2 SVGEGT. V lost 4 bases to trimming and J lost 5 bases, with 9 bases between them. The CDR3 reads CASSSIEHQPQHF. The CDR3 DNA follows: TGTGCCAGCAGTTCAATAGAACATCAGCCCCAGCATTTT.

The CDR3 DNA reads as TGTGCCAGCTCACCGACAGGGAATACCAACTATGGCTACACCTTC. Its protein product is CASSPTGNTNYGYTF. V and J are TRBV18 and TRBJ1-2; TRBD1 aligns across 7 bases. Germline V CDR1 and CDR2: KGHSH, LQKENI. There are 15 residues in the CDR3. V shed 3 bases, J shed 2 bases, and the junction held 6 bases outside the gene matches.